This TCR beta chain was profiled in a study of T cells expressing NK-cell markers. Study as a whole: HCMV seropositivity marked seven of the eight sequenced donors; one was seronegative.

The CDR3 length is 12 residues. The germline gives CDR1 SEHNR, CDR2 FQNEAQ (reference sequence). TCR beta libraries carry UMIs added by 5'RACE template switching. Reprocessing the 5' RACE reads, TCRdb reports a single entry for every CDR3 protein and omits DNA. Its clone listing holds some 600,000 distinct CDR3 sequences. The chain uses TRBV7-9 and TRBJ2-1; the D gene TCRdb calls, TRBD1, cannot be checked with no DNA. Sequenced material: blood T cells: a sorted CD56 or NKG2C T cell subset, CD4+ or CD8+ T cells, or bulk PBMC T cells (not recorded which). The receptor's source is a man aged 18 to 35 in good health. The CDR3 is CAAWAANNEQFF.